Sequencing of this TCR beta chain was carried out in a study of preoperative IRX-2 immunotherapy in early breast cancer. The repertoire was sequenced with immunoSEQ multiplex PCR; TCRdb's copy has only in-frame clones and lacks some. The sample has 30,000 to 45,000 clones, around four fifths seen once. The CDR3 sequence is 13 residues long. Germline V gene sequence: CDR1 SQVTM, CDR2 ANQGSEA. V gave up 4 bases and J gave up 7 bases; unmatched junction bases: 5. Treatment described: preoperative locoregional IRX-2 cytokine immunotherapy. This chain joins TRBV29-1 and TRBJ2-7, with 12 bases lining up with TRBD1. This TCR was sampled from a human donor with breast cancer. Sequences were derived from lymph node tissue, sampled after IRX-2 immunotherapy. CDR3 coding DNA: TGCAGCGTTGTGGGACAGGGGGCTGGGGAGCAGTACTTC. Protein sequence: CSVVGQGAGEQYF.